Listed here are 30 T cell receptor beta chains from one sample, sequenced in a study of Ad26.COV2.S vaccination and SARS-CoV-2 variants. Data came from immunoSEQ multiplex PCR; TCRdb stores just in-frame clones and leaves some out. Counted here are 180,000 or so clones, 70% to 90% occurring once; the ten biggest clones make up about 5.9%. The sequenced sample was peripheral blood, obtained after recovery from COVID-19. Receptors were obtained from a human donor who had recovered from COVID-19.

In its sample, this clone was seen a few times. This chain uses TRBV19 with TRBJ1-5; 7 bases fit TRBD1. The trim removed 10 bases at V and 7 bases at J, leaving 10 bases unmatched. Per germline, CDR1 LNHDA and CDR2 SQIVND (reference sequence). The CDR3 loop spans 13 amino acids. CDR3 DNA sequence: TGTGCCACCCTGGGACAGCTATCCCAGCCCCAGCATTTT. Protein product: CATLGQLSQPQHF.

As for this clone: A clone one base away is much larger, so this may be a read error. The chain employs TRBV5-6 and TRBJ1-5; a possible D gene is TRBD1 (6 bases). The CDR3 loop spans 16 amino acids. The germline V and J ends were trimmed by 2 bases and 6 bases, with 18 bases remaining between them. From germline, CDR1 is SGHDT and CDR2 YYEEEE. In nucleotides, the CDR3 is TGTGCCAGCAGCTTCGGTACAGGGAGAGGAGGTCAGCCCCAGCATTTT. Its translation: CASSFGTGRGGQPQHF.

The CDR3 loop is CASSSRAAGELFF. The CDR3, as DNA: TGTGCCAGCAGCTCCCGGGCGGCCGGGGAGCTGTTTTTT. J is TRBJ2-2 and V is TRBV3-1 (or the pseudogene TRBV3-2); D remains unclear. Trimming pared 5 bases from V and 6 bases from J, leaving 10 bases between. The CDR3 contains 13 residues. Germline loops: CDR1 LGHDT, CDR2 YNNKEL (reference sequence).

The DNA for the CDR3 is TGCGCCAGCAGCTTTCAGGGAAATGAGCAGTTCTTC. It is translated as CASSFQGNEQFF. This chain links TRBV5-1 with TRBJ2-1; maybe TRBD1 (5 bases). The CDR3 has 12 amino acids. Trimming shortened V by 2 bases and J by 7 bases, and 7 bases separated the two germline ends. Germline lookup yields CDR1 SGHRS and CDR2 YFSETQ.

The chain uses TRBV6-6 and TRBJ1-5; TRBD1 aligns across 9 bases. The length of the CDR3 is 16 residues. Germline V gene lookup returns CDR1 MNHNY and CDR2 SVGAGI (reference sequence). V lost 0 bases and J lost 5; bases outside the gene matches: 5. The CDR3 nucleotides read TGTGCCAGCAGTTACTCGACAGGGGGGAGGGATCAGCCCCAGCATTTT. The encoded protein is CASSYSTGGRDQPQHF.

This clone turned up a few times. V usage is TRBV9 and J usage is TRBJ1-2, with 8 nucleotides matching TRBD1. The length of the CDR3 is 17 residues. Unmatched junction bases numbered 11, after V lost 0 bases and J lost 4 bases. Germline V lookup: CDR1 SGDLS, CDR2 YYNGEE. CDR3 amino acids: CASSVDPGGAGSYGYTF. CDR3 nucleotide sequence: TGTGCCAGCAGCGTAGATCCAGGGGGCGCCGGGAGCTATGGCTACACCTTC.

J is TRBJ2-3 and V is TRBV2; the match to TRBD1 covers 10 bases. Germline lookup yields CDR1 SNHLY and CDR2 FYNNEI. The J segment lost 6 bases and the V segment lost 4 bases, leaving 7 bases of the junction unmatched. The CDR3 is 15 amino acids. The CDR3 nucleotides are TGTGCCAGCAGTGGGGGACAGGGGTTCGTGGATACGCAGTATTTT. Translating gives CASSGGQGFVDTQYF.

The V gene is TRBV11-1, the J gene TRBJ2-7, with D possibly called TRBD1 or TRBD2 (5 bases each). The CDR3 covers 13 residues. In germline, CDR1 is SGHAT, CDR2 FQDESV (reference sequence). Trimming pared 5 bases from V and 2 bases from J, leaving 10 bases between. CDR3 nucleotide sequence: TGTGCCAGCAGCCGGGGCCTGGCCTACGAGCAGTACTTC. Its protein is CASSRGLAYEQYF.

This clone came up a few times. The rearrangement joins TRBV5-6 to TRBJ2-2; a possible D gene is TRBD1 (5 bases). The CDR3 sequence is 12 residues long. Germline V gene data show CDR1 as SGHDT and CDR2 as YYEEEE. V shed 4 bases and J shed 6 bases, with 7 bases lying between them. As DNA, the CDR3 is TGTGCCAGCAGCCCAGGGTCCGGGGAGCTGTTTTTT. Amino acids: CASSPGSGELFF.

V gene TRBV9 combines with J gene TRBJ1-4; 7 bases match TRBD1. This CDR3 comprises 15 residues. Trimming took 3 bases from V and 5 from J; bases not matched to a gene: 7. CDR1 is SGDLS and CDR2 is YYNGEE in the germline V gene. The CDR3 DNA reads as TGTGCCAGCAGCGCCTGGACAGGCGGCAATGAAAAACTGTTTTTT. It is translated as CASSAWTGGNEKLFF.

This chain uses TRBV6-4 with TRBJ2-2; TRBD2 agrees at 7 bases. V lost 5 bases, J lost 3 bases, and 9 bases stayed unmatched. The CDR3 totals 16 residues. The germline CDR1 and CDR2 sequences are MRHNA and SNTAGT. CDR3 bases: TGTGCCAGCAGTCCGTGGGGGACTATCGACACCGGGGAGCTGTTTTTT. It translates to CASSPWGTIDTGELFF.

The chain uses TRBV9 and TRBJ1-4; unclear D gene. Germline CDR1 SGDLS, CDR2 YYNGEE. The CDR3 has 15 amino acids. Trimming took off 2 bases at V and 7 bases at J, with 15 bases between the two ends. CDR3 sequence: CASSVGVQDGEKLFF. CDR3 nucleotide sequence: TGTGCCAGCAGCGTTGGGGTTCAGGATGGTGAAAAACTGTTTTTT.

The rearrangement uses TRBV28 and TRBJ1-4; D is uncertain. The CDR3 consists of 13 residues. Germline V lookup: CDR1 MDHEN, CDR2 SYDVKM. V lost 2 bases to trimming and J lost 7 bases, with 8 bases between them. CDR3 sequence reads: CASSLGVREKLFF. CDR3 DNA sequence: TGTGCCAGCAGTTTAGGGGTTCGTGAAAAACTGTTTTTT.

The V gene is TRBV5-8, the J gene TRBJ1-5; 10 bases match TRBD1. In germline, CDR1 is SGHTS, CDR2 YDEGEE. The V segment lost 1 base and the J segment 0 bases; nucleotides outside the gene matches: 4. The CDR3 length is 17 residues. CDR3 sequence (DNA): TGTGCCAGCAGCTTGATGGGACAGGGGCTTAGCAATCAGCCCCAGCATTTT. It codes for CASSLMGQGLSNQPQHF.

The J gene is TRBJ2-3, the V gene TRBV10-1; 7 positions agree with TRBD2. V trimming: 2 bases; J trimming: 3 bases; junction bases outside the gene matches: 5. There are 15 residues in the CDR3. Germline CDR1 is WNHNN and CDR2 is SYGVQD (reference sequence). The CDR3 DNA reads as TGCGCCAGCAGTGAGGTCGGGAGGAGGACAGATACGCAGTATTTT. Translated: CASSEVGRRTDTQYF.

The V call is TRBV27, the J call TRBJ1-1; D unresolved. CDR3 length equals 15 residues. Germline CDR1 MNHEY, CDR2 SMNVEV (reference sequence). V dropped 5 bases and J dropped 1 base, with 14 bases sitting between them. CDR3 coding DNA: TGTGCCAGCAGTCCAAACCTGAGCGCGAACACTGAAGCTTTCTTT. This encodes CASSPNLSANTEAFF.

A few counts support this clone. The chain is built from TRBV4-2 and TRBJ1-1; the D gene is possibly TRBD1 (5 bases). This CDR3 region has 16 residues. Trimming pared 0 bases from V and 3 bases from J, leaving 14 bases between. Per the germline V gene, CDR1 is LGHNA and CDR2 is YNFKEQ. The DNA of the CDR3 is TGTGCCAGCAGCCAAGATAGGGCAGGGTTGGACACTGAAGCTTTCTTT. Translating it yields CASSQDRAGLDTEAFF.

The chain carries TRBV13 and TRBJ1-6, with D perhaps TRBD1 (6 bases). CDR3 length: 14 residues. Looked up from germline, CDR1 is PRHDT and CDR2 is FYEKMQ (reference sequence). V was shortened by 5 bases and J by 6 bases, with 11 bases between the two germline ends. The CDR3 is CASSPRRGNSPLHF. DNA of the CDR3: TGTGCCAGCAGCCCCCGCAGGGGTAATTCACCCCTCCACTTT.

The V call is TRBV3-1 (or the pseudogene TRBV3-2), the J call TRBJ1-1, with D hard to call. The CDR3 contains 11 residues. V lost 5 bases and J lost 11, with 12 bases in between. The germline CDR1 and CDR2 sequences are LGHDT and YNNKEL (reference sequence). The CDR3, as DNA: TGTGCCAGCAGCTCGCCAAAGGAGGCTTTCTTT. Protein sequence: CASSSPKEAFF.

This clone appeared a single time. This rearrangement joins TRBV11-2 to TRBJ2-2; D is perhaps TRBD2 (5 bases). The germline V gene has CDR1 SGHAT and CDR2 FQNNGV. Trimming took off 1 base at V and 0 bases at J, with 6 bases between the two ends. CDR3 length equals 15 residues. The chain's CDR3 is CASSLGGSNTGELFF. The CDR3 nucleotides read TGTGCCAGCAGCTTAGGAGGGTCGAACACCGGGGAGCTGTTTTTT.

This CDR3 reads CAGGAGGSKNIQYF. CDR3 nucleotides: TGTGCCGGGGGGGCAGGGGGATCCAAAAACATTCAGTACTTC. J is TRBJ2-4 and V is TRBV7-2, with D tentatively TRBD1 or TRBD2 (7 bases each). CDR3 length: 14 residues. Looked up from germline, CDR1 is SGHTA and CDR2 is FQGNSA. The V end was cut by 11 bases, the J end by 2 bases, with 16 bases between.

The chain carries TRBV5-6 and TRBJ2-7; 11 bases are a match to TRBD1. CDR1 and CDR2 from the germline V gene are SGHDT and YYEEEE. J was trimmed by 3 bases and V by 3 bases; bases with no gene match: 5. The CDR3 consists of 15 residues. CDR3 protein: CASSSRDRGIYEQYF. CDR3 bases: TGTGCCAGCAGCTCTAGGGACAGGGGGATCTACGAGCAGTACTTC.

The chain recombines TRBV3-1 (or the pseudogene TRBV3-2) with TRBJ1-2, with a weak D call TRBD1 (5 bases). The germline V gene has CDR1 LGHDT and CDR2 YNNKEL (reference sequence). The V gene lost 2 bases and the J gene lost 6 bases, with 16 bases spanning the gap. The CDR3 is 15 amino acids. The CDR3: CASSQPRGGLNGYTF. The CDR3 nucleotides are TGTGCCAGCAGCCAACCCCGGGGGGGATTAAATGGCTACACCTTC.

This sequence joins TRBV18 and TRBJ2-3, with unresolved D. Trimming pared 6 bases from V and 4 bases from J, leaving 14 bases between. The CDR3 length is 14 residues. In germline, CDR1 is KGHSH, CDR2 LQKENI. In DNA form, the CDR3 reads TGTGCCAGCTCTTCGGTCCTGGCGGCAGATACGCAGTATTTT. This codes for CASSSVLAADTQYF.

This clone was detected a few times. The V and J genes are TRBV2 and TRBJ2-1, with D perhaps being TRBD1 or TRBD2 (5 bases each). The CDR3 sequence is 13 residues long. Trimming stripped 9 bases from V and 6 bases from J, with 15 bases between. In germline, CDR1 is SNHLY, CDR2 FYNNEI. CDR3: CARTGPASNEQFF. CDR3 nucleotide sequence: TGTGCCAGGACGGGGCCAGCTTCCAATGAGCAGTTCTTC.

J is TRBJ2-7 and V is TRBV18; the D call may be TRBD1 or TRBD2 (5 bases each). The V end lost 0 bases, the J end lost 6 bases, and 15 bases lay between the germline ends. The CDR3 runs to 15 residues. CDR1 is KGHSH and CDR2 is LQKENI in the germline V gene. The chain's CDR3 is CASSPPRDRNPEQYF. CDR3 DNA: TGTGCCAGCTCACCACCCCGGGACCGGAACCCCGAGCAGTACTTC.

This clone was observed a handful of times. The chain uses TRBV9 and TRBJ1-3; possibly TRBD1 for D (6 bases). The V gene's germline CDR1 is SGDLS and CDR2 YYNGEE. This CDR3 contains 15 residues. V gave up 1 base and J gave up 5 bases, with 13 bases separating them. CDR3 in DNA: TGTGCCAGCAGCGTAAACACAGGGACTAGAAACACCATATATTTT. This encodes CASSVNTGTRNTIYF.

The chain carries TRBV1 and TRBJ1-2. TRBV1 is an annotated pseudogene. This CDR3 comprises 17 residues. The CDR3 DNA is TGCACCAGCAGCCAAGTACCCGGGAGAAGTACCTCCTATGGCTACACCTTC. The encoded protein is CTSSQVPGRSTSYGYTF.

This sequence joins TRBV19 and TRBJ1-2, with D maybe TRBD1 (5 bases). V was trimmed by 7 bases and J by 4 bases, leaving 10 bases between them. Germline lookup yields CDR1 LNHDA and CDR2 SQIVND (reference sequence). The CDR3 is made up of 12 amino acids. The CDR3 spells CASIGAGYGYTF. The CDR3 DNA sequence: TGTGCCAGTATAGGGGCCGGCTATGGCTACACCTTC.

The chain carries TRBV9 and TRBJ2-1; D possibly matches TRBD1 or TRBD2 (5 bases each). This CDR3 has 16 residues. The germline V gene has CDR1 SGDLS and CDR2 YYNGEE. The V gene lost 3 bases and the J gene lost 2 bases, with 15 bases spanning the gap. CDR3 nucleotides: TGTGCCAGCAGCGCCCCGCTTGGGGGACCCTACAATGAGCAGTTCTTC. It is translated as CASSAPLGGPYNEQFF.